The clone carrying this T cell receptor beta chain has just one count. CDR3 length: 14 amino acids. Germline V gives CDR1 SEHNR, CDR2 FQNEAQ (reference sequence). Trimming took off 5 bases at V and 3 bases at J, with 13 bases between the two ends. The data are from a study of cytomegalovirus exposure and HLA in healthy donors. The PCR employed 60 Vbeta primers together with 13 Jbeta primers. Using immunoSEQ multiplex PCR, the repertoire was profiled, and TCRdb retains in-frame clones only, with some absent. This table has 85,000 to 100,000 clones, about 68% appearing once. Sequenced input: PBMCs. The receptor comes from a human donor in good health. This chain links TRBV7-9 with TRBJ1-2, with D uncertain. In DNA, the CDR3 is TGTGCCAGCAGCCTCCATGTGGCAGACTATGGCTACACCTTC. It codes for CASSLHVADYGYTF.